Shown below are 16 T cell receptor beta chains from a single sample sequenced in a study of T cells in localized non-small cell lung cancer. Profiled with immunoSEQ multiplex PCR; TCRdb holds only in-frame clones, not every one. The profile shows about 23,000 clones, about 86% of them singletons. The material sequenced was peripheral blood, taken before any cancer treatment. These receptors were obtained from a woman aged 40-70 years with stage I lung adenocarcinoma.

V usage is TRBV5-1 and J usage is TRBJ2-7; D is uncertain. The ends were cut back, 3 bases at V and 2 bases at J, with 9 bases in the middle. The CDR3 has 13 residues. Germline CDR1 and CDR2: SGHRS and YFSETQ. This CDR3 reads CASSSDGAYEQYF. The CDR3 DNA is TGCGCCAGCAGCTCCGACGGTGCCTACGAGCAGTACTTC.

This chain links TRBV7-2 with TRBJ2-5, with 8 bases identical to TRBD2. The germline gives CDR1 SGHTA, CDR2 FQGNSA. The CDR3 contains 14 residues. V lost 2 bases to trimming and J lost 6 bases; unmatched junction nucleotides: 5. CDR3 amino acids: CASSLPGGAKTQYF. The CDR3 nucleotides read TGTGCCAGCAGCTTACCCGGGGGGGCGAAGACCCAGTACTTC.

This chain connects TRBV6-5 to TRBJ2-1; 7 bases are shared with TRBD1. The J segment lost 6 bases and the V segment lost 10 bases, leaving 9 bases of the junction unmatched. The CDR3 contains 13 residues. CDR1 MNHEY and CDR2 SVGAGI come from the germline V gene. CDR3 DNA: TGTGCCACAGGCGGACAGGTTCCCAATGAGCAGTTCTTC. Translating it yields CATGGQVPNEQFF.

This chain uses TRBV11-2 with TRBJ2-7; unclear D gene. Germline CDR1 reads SGHAT; CDR2 reads FQNNGV. The CDR3 is 14 amino acids. Trimming took off 5 bases at V and 2 bases at J, with 13 bases between the two ends. The CDR3 nucleotides read TGTGCCAGCAGCCGTGGACCAAACCCCTACGAGCAGTACTTC. Its protein is CASSRGPNPYEQYF.

This clone was seen a single time. The rearrangement joins TRBV28 to TRBJ2-5; TRBD1 agrees at 8 bases. The CDR3 sequence is 14 residues long. V was pared by 3 bases and J by 5 bases, with 5 bases of the junction left unmatched. Germline V gene lookup returns CDR1 MDHEN and CDR2 SYDVKM. The CDR3 nucleotides read TGTGCCAGCAGTTTTACAGGGGGTAGGGAGACCCAGTACTTC. This codes for CASSFTGGRETQYF.

The rearrangement links TRBV30 to TRBJ2-1, with D perhaps matching TRBD1 (5 bases). The CDR3 sequence is 13 residues long. Trimming cost V 0 bases and J 9 bases, with 12 bases left between them. Germline CDR1 is GTSNPN and CDR2 is SVGIG (reference sequence). In nucleotides, the CDR3 is TGTGCCTGGAGTGTAACAGGAAGGAGTGAGCAGTTCTTC. Translation: CAWSVTGRSEQFF.

The rearrangement joins TRBV4-2 to TRBJ2-3; D is unresolved. The germline V and J ends were trimmed by 1 base and 3 bases, with 8 bases remaining between them. In germline, CDR1 is LGHNA, CDR2 YNFKEQ. The CDR3 is 14 amino acids. CDR3: CASSQGVETDTQYF. CDR3 sequence (DNA): TGTGCCAGCAGCCAAGGGGTAGAGACAGATACGCAGTATTTT.

The chain couples TRBV10-3 to TRBJ2-5; TRBD2 agrees at 11 bases. Germline loops: CDR1 ENHRY, CDR2 SYGVKD. With 10 bases clipped from V and 2 bases from J, the junction kept 12 bases outside the gene matches. This CDR3 comprises 16 residues. Here the CDR3 DNA reads TGTGCCACCTCCGAATCGATAGCGGGGGGGCAAGAGACCCAGTACTTC. Translated, it gives CATSESIAGGQETQYF.

This chain joins TRBV7-2 and TRBJ1-2; a possible D gene is TRBD1 (6 bases). Trimming pared 5 bases from V and 11 bases from J, leaving 18 bases between. This CDR3 spans 13 amino acids. Germline values: CDR1 SGHTA, CDR2 FQGNSA. CDR3 nucleotide sequence: TGTGCCAGCAGCCCAAAACAAGACAGGACATACACCTTC. Residues: CASSPKQDRTYTF.

The V and J genes are TRBV23-1 and TRBJ1-5; D remains ambiguous. TRBV23-1 is annotated as an ORF whose role is uncertain. The germline V and J ends were trimmed by 6 bases and 2 bases, with 14 bases remaining between them. The CDR3 is 15 amino acids. Here the CDR3 reads CASSPVGAGNQPQHF. For the CDR3, the DNA is TGCGCCAGCAGCCCGGTTGGAGCCGGCAATCAGCCCCAGCATTTT.

The V gene is TRBV29-1, the J gene TRBJ2-3; D is ambiguous. V shed 4 bases and J shed 8 bases, with 25 bases lying between them. The CDR3 totals 16 residues. Per the germline V gene, CDR1 is SQVTM and CDR2 is ANQGSEA. CDR3 sequence reads: CSVGYAAQRYALTQYF. For the CDR3, the DNA is TGCAGCGTTGGCTACGCCGCCCAAAGATACGCACTTACGCAGTATTTT.

This chain connects TRBV7-2 to TRBJ1-5; TRBD1 matches 8 bases. Trimming at V came to 6 bases and at J to 0 bases, leaving 10 bases not matched to a gene. The CDR3 totals 17 residues. From germline, CDR1 is SGHTA and CDR2 FQGNSA. CDR3 region: CASSSRSGGVSNQPQHF. In nucleotides, the CDR3 is TGTGCCAGCAGTTCACGGTCAGGGGGCGTTAGCAATCAGCCCCAGCATTTT.

In nucleotides, the CDR3 is TGTGCCAGCAGTGAAGGGCTCCGGTCGGCGACAGATACGCAGTATTTT. Translation gives CASSEGLRSATDTQYF. The chain employs TRBV2 and TRBJ2-3; no reliable D call. This CDR3 spans 16 amino acids. Germline lookup yields CDR1 SNHLY and CDR2 FYNNEI. V was trimmed by 1 base and J by 3 bases, leaving 14 bases between them. The entire variable domain, with the rest obtained from reference TRBV2 and TRBJ2-3, is as follows: EPEVTQTPSHQVTQMGQEVILRCVPISNHLYFYWYRQILGQKVEFLVSFYNNEISEKSEIFDDQFSVERPDGSNFTLKIRSTKLEDSAMYFCASSEGLRSATDTQYFGPGTRLTVL.

The V call is TRBV18, the J call TRBJ1-5, with a tentative D call TRBD1 (5 bases). CDR1 and CDR2 (germline): KGHSH, LQKENI. Trimming removed 4 bases from V and 1 base from J, with 11 bases in between. CDR3 size: 15 residues. CDR3 nucleotide sequence: TGTGCCAGCTCACGGGGACCGTCCAGCAATCAGCCCCAGCATTTT. Its translation is CASSRGPSSNQPQHF. The whole variable domain, filled in from reference TRBV18 and TRBJ1-5, reads NAGVMQNPRHLVRRRGQEARLRCSPMKGHSHVYWYRQLPEEGLKFMVYLQKENIIDESGMPKERFSAEFPKEGPSILRIQQVVRGDSAAYFCASSRGPSSNQPQHFGDGTRLSIL.

The chain employs TRBV6-6 and TRBJ1-6; TRBD1 agrees at 9 bases. CDR1 is MNHNY, CDR2 SVGAGI, per germline (reference sequence). J gave up 9 bases and V 2 bases, and 5 bases lay outside the gene matches. The CDR3 spans 15 residues. This CDR3 is CASSYQGQGSSPLHF. The CDR3 coding sequence is TGTGCCAGCAGTTACCAGGGACAGGGAAGTTCACCCCTCCACTTT.

The chain recombines TRBV9 with TRBJ1-4; 8 bases are shared with TRBD1. The CDR3 covers 16 residues. The J segment lost 6 bases and the V segment lost 0 bases, leaving 7 bases of the junction unmatched. From germline, CDR1 is SGDLS and CDR2 YYNGEE. The CDR3 here is CASSVADQGADEKLFF. The CDR3 DNA sequence: TGTGCCAGCAGCGTAGCAGATCAGGGGGCAGATGAAAAACTGTTTTTT.